This T cell receptor (beta chain) was recovered during a study of blood T cells in healthy people across ages. Isolated PBMCs totaled at least 6.5 million in each sample. A J-beta primer mix and a sample-barcoded 5' primer were used in a second PCR of about 7 to 12 cycles. One entry per CDR3 protein results from TCRdb running MiXCR on the 5' RACE reads. The table records more than 900,000 distinct CDR3 sequences, 25% to 30% of them present only once. Findings and limits, study-wide: Per million T cells, TCR beta diversity dropped roughly linearly as age increased.

Details on this clonotype: The antigen is unknown.

V was clipped by 4 bases and J by 6 bases; unmatched bases: 16. The germline V gene has CDR1 MDHEN and CDR2 SYDVKM. The CDR3 has 17 amino acids. In addition, the sample was reused for a study of T cells of mothers and their children. From that paper: Every microgram of extracted RNA entered cDNA synthesis, around 1.6 ug per 15 ul.

The sample comprised blood. The TCR comes from a woman aged 40 to 50 in good health. The V call is TRBV28, the J call TRBJ1-1; 8 nucleotides line up with TRBD1. In DNA, the CDR3 is TGTGCCAGCAGTTCCACGAGTGGCAGGGGGCGTATCTCTGAAGCTTTCTTT. The encoded protein is CASSSTSGRGRISEAFF.